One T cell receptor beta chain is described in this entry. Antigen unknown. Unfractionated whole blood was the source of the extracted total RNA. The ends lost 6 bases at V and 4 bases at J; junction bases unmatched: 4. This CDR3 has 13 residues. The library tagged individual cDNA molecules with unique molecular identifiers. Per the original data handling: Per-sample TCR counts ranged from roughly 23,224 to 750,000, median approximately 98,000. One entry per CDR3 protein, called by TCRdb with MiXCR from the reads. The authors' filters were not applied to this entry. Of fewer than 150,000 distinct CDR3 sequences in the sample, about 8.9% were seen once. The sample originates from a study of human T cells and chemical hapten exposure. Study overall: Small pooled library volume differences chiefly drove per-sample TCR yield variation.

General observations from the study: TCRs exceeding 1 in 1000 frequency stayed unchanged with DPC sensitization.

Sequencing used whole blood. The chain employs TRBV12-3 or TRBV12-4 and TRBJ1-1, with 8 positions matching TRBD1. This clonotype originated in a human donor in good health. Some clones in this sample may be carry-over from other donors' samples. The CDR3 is CASSRDRPTEAFF. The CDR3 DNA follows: TGTGCCAGCAGCCGGGACAGGCCCACTGAAGCTTTCTTT.